One sample yielded the 27 T cell receptor beta chains listed below, sequenced in a study of cytomegalovirus exposure and HLA in healthy donors. Amplification used 60 Vbeta primers and 13 Jbeta primers. Some clones are missing from TCRdb's copy, which holds only in-frame ones; the method was immunoSEQ multiplex PCR. The sample totals about 160,000 clones. Sequencing was carried out using PBMCs. These receptor sequences come from a man aged 25 to 45 in good health and CMV-seronegative.

This chain connects TRBV5-4 to TRBJ2-1; D gene unclear. Germline-derived CDR1 and CDR2 are SGHNT and YYREEE (reference sequence). The CDR3 has 12 residues. V lost 0 bases and J lost 4, with 2 bases in between. Here the CDR3 reads CASSLAYNEQFF. The DNA of the CDR3 is TGTGCCAGCAGCTTGGCATACAATGAGCAGTTCTTC.

This sequence joins TRBV19 and TRBJ1-5; 10 nucleotides line up with TRBD1. V dropped 5 bases and J dropped 3; count of bases not matched to a gene: 10. Germline values: CDR1 LNHDA, CDR2 SQIVND (reference sequence). The CDR3 extends over 17 amino acids. CDR3 protein: CASSPSGQGTSNQPQHF. Written as DNA, the CDR3 is TGTGCCAGTAGTCCTTCGGGACAGGGGACCTCCAATCAGCCCCAGCATTTT.

The rearrangement links TRBV28 to TRBJ1-1, with D uncertain. Deletions cut 5 bases from V and 1 base from J, with 14 bases between. The CDR3 length is 15 residues. CDR1 and CDR2 from the germline V gene are MDHEN and SYDVKM. CDR3 sequence (DNA): TGTGCCAGCAGTCTTCCCGTAGAAGCGAACACTGAAGCTTTCTTT. It yields the protein CASSLPVEANTEAFF.

The rearrangement joins TRBV18 to TRBJ2-5, with a possible D match to TRBD2 (6 bases). Deletions cut 6 bases from V and 11 bases from J, with 13 bases between. Germline V gene data show CDR1 as KGHSH and CDR2 as LQKENI. CDR3 length: 11 amino acids. The CDR3 sequence is CASSPGGEQYF. CDR3 DNA: TGTGCCAGCTCCCCCGGAGGGGAGCAGTACTTC.

The chain uses TRBV18 and TRBJ2-7; TRBD2 might be the D (5 bases). Deletions cut 3 bases from V and 2 bases from J, with 17 bases between. The length of the CDR3 is 16 residues. CDR1 is KGHSH, CDR2 LQKENI, per germline. The CDR3 DNA is TGTGCCAGCTCACCCGGGGTCGGCAGCGGTACCTACGAGCAGTACTTC. Amino acids: CASSPGVGSGTYEQYF.

The chain couples TRBV5-6 to TRBJ1-3; 9 bases map to TRBD1. J lost 3 bases, V lost 9 bases, and 4 bases had no gene match. This CDR3 is built from 13 residues. Germline lookup yields CDR1 SGHDT and CDR2 YYEEEE. The CDR3: CATGDRVGNTIYF. The CDR3 nucleotides read TGTGCCACGGGGGACAGGGTTGGAAACACCATATATTTT.

V usage is TRBV4-1 and J usage is TRBJ2-1, with D possibly matching TRBD1 (6 bases). Germline values: CDR1 MGHRA, CDR2 YSYEKL. The CDR3 has 16 amino acids. Trimming shortened V by 1 base and J by 7 bases, and 17 bases separated the two germline ends. CDR3 residues: CASSQVAGDIWNEQFF. The CDR3 coding sequence is TGCGCCAGCAGCCAAGTTGCAGGGGATATATGGAATGAGCAGTTCTTC.

CDR3 nucleotides: TGTGCCAGTAGTAAAAAAAATGAGGGAGGTGTCACAGATACGCAGTATTTT. It codes for CASSKKNEGGVTDTQYF. The V call is TRBV19, the J call TRBJ2-3; D might be TRBD2 (6 bases). Trimming took 4 bases from V and 2 from J, leaving 19 bases between them. CDR1 LNHDA and CDR2 SQIVND come from the germline V gene (reference sequence). The CDR3 contains 17 residues.

This chain links TRBV6-5 with TRBJ2-7, with no clear D. The germline V gene encodes CDR1 MNHEY and CDR2 SVGAGI. This CDR3 spans 13 amino acids. V shed 4 bases and J shed 6 bases, with 13 bases lying between them. The CDR3 nucleotides are TGTGCCAGCAGTTCACTCATGGTCGCCGAGCAGTACTTC. The encoded protein is CASSSLMVAEQYF.

The chain is built from TRBV5-1 and TRBJ1-1; D might be TRBD1 (6 bases). V was shortened by 4 bases and J by 1 base, with 14 bases between the two germline ends. CDR3 length: 15 residues. Germline lookup yields CDR1 SGHRS and CDR2 YFSETQ. CDR3 residues: CASSPPTGPNTEAFF. As DNA, the CDR3 is TGCGCCAGCAGCCCCCCGACAGGACCGAACACTGAAGCTTTCTTT.

The chain combines TRBV19 with TRBJ1-1; D remains unclear. Germline CDR1 reads LNHDA; CDR2 reads SQIVND (reference sequence). V was pared by 7 bases and J by 4 bases, with 7 bases between. CDR3 length equals 11 residues. Here the CDR3 DNA reads TGTGCCAGTACCCTAGGCACTGAAGCTTTCTTT. It specifies CASTLGTEAFF. The full variable domain, rest sourced from reference TRBV19 and TRBJ1-1, is DGGITQSPKYLFRKEGQNVTLSCEQNLNHDAMYWYRQDPGQGLRLIYYSQIVNDFQKGDIAEGYSVSREKKESFPLTVTSAQKNPTAFYLCASTLGTEAFFGQGTRLTVV.

The chain couples TRBV5-8 to TRBJ1-2, with TRBD1 as a possible D gene (6 bases). This CDR3 spans 15 amino acids. The V end was cut by 3 bases, the J end by 12 bases, with 24 bases between. The germline CDR1 and CDR2 sequences are SGHTS and YDEGEE. The CDR3 spells CASSSSGGRTGGHTF. The CDR3 region has the DNA TGTGCCAGCAGCTCTTCGGGGGGGCGAACTGGGGGCCACACCTTC.

V is TRBV15 and J is TRBJ2-3, with 9 nucleotides matching TRBD2. The CDR3 is made up of 15 amino acids. Germline assignment: CDR1 LNHNV and CDR2 YYDKDF (reference sequence). V was pared by 3 bases and J by 2 bases, with 3 bases of the junction left unmatched. The CDR3, as DNA: TGTGCCACCAGCAGCGGACTAGCGAACACAGATACGCAGTATTTT. This translates into CATSSGLANTDTQYF.

Of note for this clone: At one end the junction does not follow the germline gene, possibly because of a read error. The sample contains more than one DNA sequence encoding this CDR3. This chain joins TRBV7-8 and TRBJ2-3; D is perhaps TRBD1 (5 bases). The CDR3 is made up of 14 amino acids. Germline values: CDR1 SGHVS, CDR2 FQNEAQ. As DNA, the CDR3 is TGCGCCAGCAGCCTTGGACACGGCACAGATACGCAGTATTTT. It yields the protein CASSLGHGTDTQYF.

J is TRBJ2-7 and V is TRBV27, with TRBD1 matching over 11 bases. The germline gives CDR1 MNHEY, CDR2 SMNVEV (reference sequence). V shed 8 bases, J shed 2 bases, and the junction held 11 bases outside the gene matches. The CDR3 runs 16 residues. The CDR3 bases are TGTGCCAGCGTTCTCTACTCGGACAGGGGGCCCTACGAGCAGTACTTC. Protein sequence: CASVLYSDRGPYEQYF.

The chain combines TRBV28 with TRBJ2-4; TRBD1 aligns across 7 bases. Per the germline V gene, CDR1 is MDHEN and CDR2 is SYDVKM. The V and J ends lost 3 bases and 7 bases, in that order; junction bases with no gene match: 3. The CDR3 totals 13 residues. CDR3 sequence reads: CASSLGRGNIQYF. The CDR3 DNA reads as TGTGCCAGCAGTTTGGGCAGGGGGAACATTCAGTACTTC.

The chain combines TRBV18 with TRBJ2-7, with D maybe TRBD1 (5 bases). The CDR3 runs 14 residues. Germline CDR1 KGHSH, CDR2 LQKENI. V dropped 0 bases and J dropped 3 bases, with 9 bases sitting between them. The CDR3 DNA reads as TGTGCCAGCTCACCACCAGGGGCCGACTACGAGCAGTACTTC. As protein: CASSPPGADYEQYF. Together with reference TRBV18 and TRBJ2-7, the CDR3 gives the full variable domain: NAGVMQNPRHLVRRRGQEARLRCSPMKGHSHVYWYRQLPEEGLKFMVYLQKENIIDESGMPKERFSAEFPKEGPSILRIQQVVRGDSAAYFCASSPPGADYEQYFGPGTRLTVT.

The chain has TRBV30 and TRBJ2-7, with TRBD2 matching 8 bases. The junction had 4 bases not matched to a gene; V was cut back by 3 bases and J by 3 bases. Looked up from germline, CDR1 is GTSNPN and CDR2 is SVGIG (reference sequence). This CDR3 is built from 13 residues. The CDR3 loop is CAWSPGGSYEQYF. CDR3 nucleotide sequence: TGTGCCTGGAGCCCGGGGGGGAGCTACGAGCAGTACTTC. The full variable domain, completed using reference TRBV30 and TRBJ2-7, is SQTIHQWPATLVQPVGSPLSLECTVEGTSNPNLYWYRQAAGRGLQLLFYSVGIGQISSEVPQNLSASRPQDRQFILSSKKLLLSDSGFYLCAWSPGGSYEQYFGPGTRLTVT.

The CDR3 DNA reads as TGTGCCAGCAGCCAACGGTGGGGACAGGGGGCTGGGGAGCAGTACTTC. This encodes CASSQRWGQGAGEQYF. The chain combines TRBV14 with TRBJ2-7; 12 nucleotides line up with TRBD1. Germline lookup yields CDR1 SGHDN and CDR2 FVKESK. This CDR3 comprises 16 residues. The J segment lost 7 bases and the V segment lost 2 bases, leaving 9 bases of the junction unmatched.

The V call is TRBV7-6, the J call TRBJ1-1; TRBD1 matches at 7 bases. In germline, CDR1 is SGHVS, CDR2 FNYEAQ. V shed 5 bases, J shed 1 base, and the junction held 4 bases outside the gene matches. This CDR3 spans 14 amino acids. DNA of the CDR3: TGTGCCAGCAGCCCAGGGGGGACGAACACTGAAGCTTTCTTT. Its translation is CASSPGGTNTEAFF.

The chain combines TRBV6-5 with TRBJ1-1; 7 nucleotides align to TRBD1. J was trimmed by 14 bases and V by 5 bases; bases with no gene match: 14. The CDR3 runs 13 residues. From germline, CDR1 is MNHEY and CDR2 SVGAGI. The CDR3, as DNA: TGTGCCAGCAGTCCGACAGGGACGGTTGGGTCCTTCTTT. This sequence encodes CASSPTGTVGSFF.

This rearrangement joins TRBV21-1 to TRBJ2-7; whether TRBD1, the table's D call, matches the DNA was not checked. TRBV21-1 is listed as a pseudogene. The CDR3 contains 14 residues. This chain's CDR3 is CASSKWRTPYEQYF. DNA for the CDR3: TGTGCCAGCAGCAAGTGGCGGACACCCTACGAGCAGTACTTC.

V is TRBV9 and J is TRBJ2-7, with D perhaps TRBD2 (6 bases). Looked up from germline, CDR1 is SGDLS and CDR2 is YYNGEE. This CDR3 is 15 amino acids long. V was shortened by 1 base and J by 0 bases, with 11 bases between the two germline ends. The CDR3, as DNA: TGTGCCAGCAGCGTAAGCTGGGGGGTCTCCTACGAGCAGTACTTC. Its protein product is CASSVSWGVSYEQYF.

This chain links TRBV5-1 with TRBJ2-5; 12 positions match TRBD1. The CDR3 extends over 15 amino acids. The germline gives CDR1 SGHRS, CDR2 YFSETQ. V lost 4 bases and J lost 5; bases outside the gene matches: 6. The CDR3 region has the DNA TGCGCCAGCAGCGCCGGGACAGGGGGCGAGGAGACCCAGTACTTC. Translation: CASSAGTGGEETQYF. The full variable domain, with the rest looked up from reference TRBV5-1 and TRBJ2-5, is KAGVTQTPRYLIKTRGQQVTLSCSPISGHRSVSWYQQTPGQGLQFLFEYFSETQRNKGNFPGRFSGRQFSNSRSEMNVSTLELGDSALYLCASSAGTGGEETQYFGPGTRLLVL.

The V gene is TRBV10-1, the J gene TRBJ1-3; TRBD1 is a possible D gene (5 bases). Germline V gene sequence: CDR1 WNHNN, CDR2 SYGVQD (reference sequence). This CDR3 has 16 residues. V was shortened by 2 bases and J by 2 bases, with 13 bases between the two germline ends. CDR3 sequence: CASSEQGAVTGNTIYF. CDR3 coding DNA: TGCGCCAGCAGTGAGCAGGGCGCCGTCACTGGAAACACCATATATTTT.

The rearrangement links TRBV6-6 to TRBJ2-7; D is uncertain. The ends were cut back, 2 bases at V and 9 bases at J, with 8 bases in the middle. Germline V lookup: CDR1 MNHNY, CDR2 SVGAGI (reference sequence). The CDR3 extends over 11 amino acids. CDR3: CASSYPPRQYF. Written as DNA, the CDR3 is TGTGCCAGCAGTTACCCCCCCAGGCAGTACTTC.

The chain joins TRBV28 to TRBJ2-3; 7 bases line up with TRBD2. Trimming cost V 2 bases and J 3 bases; bases outside gene matches: 5. The length of the CDR3 is 15 residues. The germline V gene has CDR1 MDHEN and CDR2 SYDVKM. The CDR3 loop reads CASSLLGGGTDTQYF. The CDR3 nucleotides read TGTGCCAGCAGTTTACTTGGGGGAGGGACAGATACGCAGTATTTT.